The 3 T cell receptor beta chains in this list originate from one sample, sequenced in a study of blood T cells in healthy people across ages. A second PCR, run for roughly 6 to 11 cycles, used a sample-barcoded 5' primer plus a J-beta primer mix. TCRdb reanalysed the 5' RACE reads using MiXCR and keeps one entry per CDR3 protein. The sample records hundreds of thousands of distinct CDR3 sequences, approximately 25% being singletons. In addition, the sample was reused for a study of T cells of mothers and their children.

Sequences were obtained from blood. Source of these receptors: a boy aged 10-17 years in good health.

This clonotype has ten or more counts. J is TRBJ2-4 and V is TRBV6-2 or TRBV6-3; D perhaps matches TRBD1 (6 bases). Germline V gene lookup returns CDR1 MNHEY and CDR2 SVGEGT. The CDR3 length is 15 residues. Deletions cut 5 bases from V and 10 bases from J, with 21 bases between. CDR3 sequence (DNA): TGTGCCAGCAGTACCCAAACTAGGACAGCTCCTATTCAGTACTTC. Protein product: CASSTQTRTAPIQYF.

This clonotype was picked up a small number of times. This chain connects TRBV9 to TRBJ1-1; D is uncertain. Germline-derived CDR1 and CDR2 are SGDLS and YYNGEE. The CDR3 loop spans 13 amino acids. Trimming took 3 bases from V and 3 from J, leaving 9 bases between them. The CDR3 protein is CASSGSRDTEAFF. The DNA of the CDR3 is TGTGCCAGCAGCGGGAGTAGGGACACTGAAGCTTTCTTT. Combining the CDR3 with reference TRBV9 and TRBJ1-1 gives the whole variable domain DSGVTQTPKHLITATGQRVTLRCSPRSGDLSVYWYQQSLDQGLQFLIQYYNGEERAKGNILERFSAQQFPDLHSELNLSSLELGDSALYFCASSGSRDTEAFFGQGTRLTVV.

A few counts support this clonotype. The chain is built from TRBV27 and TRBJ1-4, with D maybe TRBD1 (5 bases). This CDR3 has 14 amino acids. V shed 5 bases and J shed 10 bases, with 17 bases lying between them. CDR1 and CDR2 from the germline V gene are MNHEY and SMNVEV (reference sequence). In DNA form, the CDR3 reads TGTGCCAGCAGTCCCCGTGGGCTAAGGGGAAAACTGTTTTTT. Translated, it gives CASSPRGLRGKLFF.